The 4 T cell receptor beta chains below all came from one sample that was sequenced in a study of blood T cell repertoires in COVID-19. Assay: immunoSEQ multiplex PCR; the TCRdb copy retains only in-frame clones and omits some. This table has 250,000 to 300,000 clones, roughly 92% appearing once. The specimen was peripheral blood. These receptor sequences come from a woman aged 25-40 years with COVID-19, enrolled during active disease.

The chain joins TRBV27 to TRBJ1-2; D gene unclear. CDR3 length equals 15 residues. From germline, CDR1 is MNHEY and CDR2 SMNVEV (reference sequence). With 7 bases removed from V and 4 bases from J, the gap between germline ends came to 19 bases. The CDR3 sequence: CASTGRPGGPYGYTF. CDR3 nucleotide sequence: TGTGCCAGCACTGGGCGCCCGGGAGGCCCCTATGGCTACACCTTC.

J is TRBJ2-1 and V is TRBV9, with 8 bases that match TRBD2. The CDR3 extends over 15 amino acids. Germline CDR1 reads SGDLS; CDR2 reads YYNGEE. V shed 0 bases and J 8 bases; nucleotides not matched to a gene: 7. The CDR3 region has the DNA TGTGCCAGCAGCGTAGCGGGAGGGCCCAACGATGAGCAGTTCTTC. Protein product: CASSVAGGPNDEQFF.

The V gene is TRBV2, the J gene TRBJ1-2; possible D gene TRBD1, 6 bases. The CDR3 spans 13 residues. Trimming removed 5 bases from V and 4 bases from J, with 11 bases in between. Germline V gene data show CDR1 as SNHLY and CDR2 as FYNNEI. CDR3 protein: CASSPDSPYGYTF. In nucleotides, the CDR3 is TGTGCCAGCAGTCCGGACAGTCCCTATGGCTACACCTTC.

The chain recombines TRBV21-1 with TRBJ1-1; the table calls TRBD1, which could not be checked here. TRBV21-1 is labeled a pseudogene. The CDR3 consists of 15 residues. The CDR3 reads CASSKQGARNTEAFF. The CDR3 nucleotides are TGTGCCAGCAGCAAGCAGGGGGCGAGGAACACTGAAGCTTTCTTT.